The 12 T cell receptor beta chains below come from one sample, sequenced in a study of blood T cell repertoires in COVID-19 (dated by TCRdb to 2019 to 2021). The library was produced with the immunoSEQ multiplex PCR assay. What TCRdb holds here is the immuneACCESS table cut down to in-frame rearrangements. Part of the clones is not present; checked against another copy, under half of the missing clones reflect an unresolved V gene, and the others are unexplained. The sample data list 16,000 or so clones, and 80% to 90% of these were observed just once. The ten largest clones capture about 9.4% of the sample. The sample consisted of peripheral blood. These TCRs come from an elderly man with acute or convalescent COVID-19.

The chain joins TRBV14 to TRBJ2-7; 14 bases agree with TRBD2. CDR1 is SGHDN and CDR2 is FVKESK in the germline V gene. This CDR3 region has 15 residues. V shed 4 bases and J 6 bases; nucleotides not matched to a gene: 5. The CDR3 reads CASSRTSGGIGEQYF. In nucleotides, the CDR3 is TGTGCCAGCAGCCGGACTAGCGGGGGGATCGGCGAGCAGTACTTC.

The chain carries TRBV6-5 and TRBJ2-7; TRBD1 matches 9 bases. Germline CDR1 is MNHEY and CDR2 is SVGAGI. After removal of 6 bases from V and 2 bases from J, the junction contained 2 bases not matched to a gene. CDR3 length: 13 amino acids. The CDR3 region has the DNA TGTGCCAGCAGGGGGACAGGGCCCTACGAGCAGTACTTC. Translating it yields CASRGTGPYEQYF.

This chain uses TRBV5-1 with TRBJ1-2, with D maybe TRBD1 (6 bases). Trimming shortened V by 4 bases and J by 6 bases, and 19 bases separated the two germline ends. This CDR3 spans 15 amino acids. The V gene's germline CDR1 is SGHRS and CDR2 YFSETQ. The CDR3 bases are TGCGCCAGCAGCCACTCGCAGGGGCCGCGGGATGGCTACACCTTC. Protein: CASSHSQGPRDGYTF.

The chain combines TRBV10-3 with TRBJ1-1, with D perhaps matching TRBD1 (6 bases). The V gene lost 2 bases and the J gene lost 0 bases, with 7 bases spanning the gap. This CDR3 region has 14 residues. Germline lookup yields CDR1 ENHRY and CDR2 SYGVKD. The CDR3 reads CAISEGQMNTEAFF. The CDR3 DNA reads as TGTGCCATCAGTGAGGGACAGATGAACACTGAAGCTTTCTTT.

The rearrangement joins TRBV19 to TRBJ2-1; possible D gene TRBD1, 7 bases. There are 16 residues in the CDR3. V gave up 5 bases and J gave up 5 bases, with 19 bases separating them. Germline V gives CDR1 LNHDA, CDR2 SQIVND (reference sequence). CDR3 in DNA: TGTGCCAGTAGTGACCCAGGGGGGAGGATAAACAATGAGCAGTTCTTC. Protein product: CASSDPGGRINNEQFF.

The genes are TRBV19 and TRBJ2-1; TRBD1 matches 8 bases. CDR1 and CDR2 from the germline V gene are LNHDA and SQIVND (reference sequence). This CDR3 has 13 amino acids. Losses at the gene ends were 4 bases for V and 6 bases for J; bases not matched to a gene: 2. The CDR3 loop reads CASSKGQVNEQFF. CDR3 nucleotide sequence: TGTGCCAGTAGTAAGGGACAGGTCAATGAGCAGTTCTTC.

The chain recombines TRBV6-2 or TRBV6-3 with TRBJ2-7; 8 nucleotides align to TRBD2. The CDR3 has 14 residues. The V and J ends lost 2 bases and 4 bases, in that order; junction bases with no gene match: 4. Germline V CDR1 and CDR2: MNHEY, SVGEGT. Here the CDR3 reads CASSYGLAGYEQYF. The DNA for the CDR3 is TGTGCCAGCAGTTACGGGCTAGCGGGTTACGAGCAGTACTTC.

This clone was observed a single time. The rearrangement uses TRBV29-1 and TRBJ2-3; TRBD2 matches at 12 bases. The CDR3 consists of 15 residues. Germline V gives CDR1 SQVTM, CDR2 ANQGSEA. V dropped 6 bases and J dropped 2; count of bases not matched to a gene: 6. CDR3 sequence: CSVRGLAGNTDTQYF. CDR3 coding DNA: TGCAGCGTACGTGGACTAGCGGGAAACACAGATACGCAGTATTTT.

V and J are TRBV12-3 or TRBV12-4 and TRBJ2-5; TRBD1 agrees at 8 bases. The CDR3 has 13 amino acids. Germline trimming cut 5 bases from V and 5 bases from J; bases unmatched to any gene: 4. The CDR3 protein is CASSPRGLETQYF. The CDR3 DNA sequence: TGTGCCAGCAGTCCCAGGGGGCTGGAGACCCAGTACTTC.

The rearrangement joins TRBV9 to TRBJ1-1, with 7 nucleotides matching TRBD1. The junction had 10 bases not matched to a gene; V was cut back by 4 bases and J by 4 bases. The germline V gene has CDR1 SGDLS and CDR2 YYNGEE. This CDR3 region has 15 residues. The CDR3 sequence is CASSRRQGRTTEAFF. CDR3 DNA: TGTGCCAGCAGCCGTCGACAGGGAAGGACCACTGAAGCTTTCTTT.

This chain connects TRBV5-1 to TRBJ2-3; 7 bases agree with TRBD2. This CDR3 contains 16 residues. Per the germline V gene, CDR1 is SGHRS and CDR2 is YFSETQ. The V gene end was trimmed by 0 bases and the J gene end by 3 bases; junction bases not matched to a gene: 7. Here the CDR3 DNA reads TGCGCCAGCAGCTTGGCCGGGGGGAGGACGACAGATACGCAGTATTTT. This encodes CASSLAGGRTTDTQYF.

The count of this clone is one. J is TRBJ2-7 and V is TRBV18; 7 bases match TRBD2. This CDR3 is 14 amino acids long. V lost 4 bases, J lost 0 bases, and 3 bases stayed unmatched. Per the germline V gene, CDR1 is KGHSH and CDR2 is LQKENI. The CDR3 here is CASSRSGVSYEQYF. As DNA, the CDR3 is TGTGCCAGCTCACGAAGCGGGGTCTCCTACGAGCAGTACTTC.